Detailed here is one T cell receptor beta chain. What it binds is unknown. The read stops 3 residues short of the end of the CDR3; the missing end is completed from the germline J gene. Assay used: immunoSEQ multiplex PCR; TCRdb lists only in-frame clones, some missing. Recorded here are some 19,000 clones, none singletons. Diagnosis required reduced IgG, IgA and/or IgM with specific antibody deficiency. The ends were cut back, 9 bases at V and 9 bases at J, with 21 bases in the middle. There are 15 residues in the CDR3. The germline V gene has CDR1 LNHDA and CDR2 SQIVND (reference sequence). This record belongs to a study of T cell clonality in common variable immunodeficiency. Notes on the study in general: CVID patient heterogeneity limited repertoire-clinical complication correlations. Shared TCRbeta clones were fewer between CVID subjects than controls. Fewer deletions and N-nucleotide insertions were reportedly seen in common variable immunodeficiency TCR beta sequences.

The receptor's source is a human donor with common variable immunodeficiency. This sequence joins TRBV19 and TRBJ1-6, with a possible D match to TRBD1 (6 bases). Sequencing used peripheral blood mononuclear cells. This chain's CDR3 is CARDLYPGHSSPLHF. Partial CDR3 DNA: TGTGCCAGGGACCTCTATCCGGGACATTCTTCACCC.